Sequencing of this T cell receptor beta chain was carried out in a study of blood T cell repertoires in COVID-19. Study overall: T cells, B-cell-depleted T cells, or PBMCs provided the cDNA or gDNA that served as material.

The CDR3 has 14 amino acids. Germline CDR1 and CDR2: KGHDR and SFDVKD. The V and J ends lost 3 bases and 3 bases respectively, with 7 bases between them. Data came from immunoSEQ multiplex PCR; TCRdb stores just in-frame clones and leaves some out. The sample lists 75,000 to 90,000 clones; roughly 91% were seen once. What was sequenced was peripheral blood. The chain employs TRBV24-1 and TRBJ2-2, with D maybe TRBD1 (5 bases). This clonotype was obtained from a man between 18 and 29 years old with COVID-19, enrolled during active disease. The CDR3 is CATSDGRDTGELFF. The DNA for the CDR3 is TGTGCCACCAGTGATGGCAGGGACACCGGGGAGCTGTTTTTT.